This TCR beta chain derives from a study of Siglec-9 on CD8 T cells in melanoma. Notes on the study in general: An effector memory CD8+ subset marked by Siglec-9 reportedly appeared to gather in melanoma.

The germline V gene encodes CDR1 LNHDA and CDR2 SQIVND (reference sequence). This CDR3 comprises 17 residues. The V and J ends lost 5 bases and 0 bases respectively, with 17 bases between them. Profiled with immunoSEQ multiplex PCR; TCRdb holds only in-frame clones, not every one. In the table there are roughly 30,000 clones, more than 80% of which are singletons. Points on this clone: Its specificity is not known.

The sample was Siglec-9- CD8+ T cells sorted from blood. This TCR was recovered from a human donor in good health. V gene TRBV19 combines with J gene TRBJ2-1; unclear D gene. CDR3 bases: TGTGCCAGTAGTCCAGATCCCACTCTCAGCTCCTACAATGAGCAGTTCTTC. It specifies CASSPDPTLSSYNEQFF.